The 16 T cell receptor beta chains below were found in one sample sequenced in a study of T and B cells in COVID-19 patients. Multiplex PCR with BIOMED2 TRB-A/B primer pools amplified TRB rearrangements. TCRdb passed the multiplex PCR reads through MiXCR, listing each CDR3 protein once. The table has 8,000 to 8,500 distinct CDR3 sequences, over 35% seen once; the top ten hold roughly 3.5%. From blood, about 250-500 ng of genomic DNA served as TRB template. Sequencing was carried out using blood. These receptors originate from a human donor who had recovered from COVID-19.

CDR3 in DNA: TGTGCCAGCAGCTTTGCGGTTTCTGGAAACACCATATATTTT. Protein: CASSFAVSGNTIYF. The chain links TRBV11-3 to TRBJ1-3; D unresolved. Trimming removed 3 bases at V and 1 base at J, with 7 bases between. CDR3 length: 14 residues. CDR1 is SGHNT, CDR2 YENEEA, per germline.

This clonotype was picked up a small number of times. The genes are TRBV7-6 and TRBJ2-3; 8 bases match TRBD2. The germline CDR1 and CDR2 sequences are SGHVS and FNYEAQ. Trimming cost V 3 bases and J 6 bases; bases outside gene matches: 14. CDR3 length: 17 residues. CDR3 coding DNA: TGTGCCAGCAGCTTGGGGCTAGCGGGTATCTCGCCCGATACGCAGTATTTT. It translates to CASSLGLAGISPDTQYF.

This clonotype came up a few times. The rearrangement joins TRBV19 to TRBJ1-1, with a tentative D call TRBD1 (5 bases). The CDR3 runs 14 residues. Trimming left V 3 bases short and J 2 bases short, with 10 bases between. CDR1 is LNHDA, CDR2 SQIVND, per germline (reference sequence). CDR3 region: CASSIFGQNTEAFF. In nucleotides, the CDR3 is TGTGCCAGTAGTATTTTCGGACAAAACACTGAAGCTTTCTTT.

The V call is TRBV12-3 or TRBV12-4, the J call TRBJ2-7; no clear D gene. The CDR3 totals 15 residues. Trimming removed 3 bases at V and 0 bases at J, with 12 bases between. As DNA, the CDR3 is TGTGCCAGCAGTTTCGCTGGAAGTCGCTCCTACGAGCAGTACTTC. Amino acid sequence: CASSFAGSRSYEQYF.

This clonotype qualifies as medium-sized. The chain joins TRBV19 to TRBJ2-3; 8 bases match TRBD1. V lost 3 bases, J lost 6 bases, and 11 bases stayed unmatched. This CDR3 comprises 16 residues. Germline CDR1 and CDR2: LNHDA and SQIVND (reference sequence). The CDR3 is CASSIGGQVVWDTQYF. Here the CDR3 DNA reads TGTGCCAGTAGTATCGGGGGACAGGTGGTGTGGGATACGCAGTATTTT.

The sample holds a few counts of this clonotype. The chain carries TRBV7-4 and TRBJ1-1; a possible D gene is TRBD1 (5 bases). Germline V lookup: CDR1 SGHVT, CDR2 SQSDAQ. V lost 5 bases, J lost 4 bases, and 14 bases lay in between. The CDR3 length is 14 residues. The CDR3 loop reads CASSPRDQGTEAFF. The CDR3 DNA reads as TGTGCCAGCAGCCCACGGGACCAGGGCACTGAAGCTTTCTTT.

This clonotype is categorized as large. This sequence joins TRBV29-1 and TRBJ2-3; unclear D gene. CDR3 length equals 13 residues. Trimming took off 0 bases at V and 0 bases at J, with 4 bases between the two ends. The germline V gene has CDR1 SQVTM and CDR2 ANQGSEA. The DNA for the CDR3 is TGCAGCGTTGAAGAGCAGAGCACAGATACGCAGTATTTT. Encoded protein: CSVEEQSTDTQYF.

This clonotype is labeled as medium-sized. V gene TRBV10-3 combines with J gene TRBJ2-1; possibly TRBD1 for D (7 bases). Trimming pared 8 bases from V and 0 bases from J, leaving 17 bases between. CDR1 is ENHRY and CDR2 is SYGVKD in the germline V gene. The CDR3 runs to 16 residues. CDR3 in amino acids: CAIGGTAKSSYNEQFF. For the CDR3, the DNA is TGTGCCATCGGGGGGACAGCGAAAAGCTCCTACAATGAGCAGTTCTTC.

This clonotype was observed a few times. This sequence joins TRBV15 and TRBJ2-2; D call uncertain. Trimming took off 9 bases at V and 0 bases at J, with 8 bases between the two ends. The germline gives CDR1 LNHNV, CDR2 YYDKDF (reference sequence). The CDR3 covers 13 residues. The CDR3 nucleotides are TGTGCCACTCAGTCCGCGAACACCGGGGAGCTGTTTTTT. Residues: CATQSANTGELFF. The variable domain in full, with the rest retrieved from reference TRBV15 and TRBJ2-2, is DAMVIQNPRYQVTQFGKPVTLSCSQTLNHNVMYWYQQKSSQAPKLLFHYYDKDFNNEADTPDNFQSRRPNTSFCFLDIRSPGLGDTAMYLCATQSANTGELFFGEGSRLTVL.

By sample fraction, this clonotype is medium-sized. The rearrangement joins TRBV29-1 to TRBJ2-3; perhaps TRBD1 as D (6 bases). Trimming cost V 0 bases and J 2 bases, with 15 bases left between them. Looked up from germline, CDR1 is SQVTM and CDR2 is ANQGSEA. The CDR3 contains 16 residues. The CDR3 DNA reads as TGCAGCGTTGAAGAAGGCCGACAGGTGATCACAGATACGCAGTATTTT. Its translation is CSVEEGRQVITDTQYF.

CDR3 residues: CASSYSSHSTLPRGQETQYF. The CDR3 DNA reads as TGTGCCAGCAGTTACTCGTCGCATTCCACCCTCCCCAGGGGGCAAGAGACCCAGTACTTC. The chain carries TRBV6-2 or TRBV6-3 and TRBJ2-5; 7 bases map to TRBD1. V gave up 0 bases and J gave up 2 bases; unmatched junction bases: 18. Germline loops: CDR1 MNHEY, CDR2 SVGEGT. This CDR3 contains 20 residues.

This chain uses TRBV30 with TRBJ1-2; 7 bases agree with TRBD1. The germline CDR1 and CDR2 sequences are GTSNPN and SVGIG (reference sequence). CDR3 length equals 13 residues. The junction had 2 bases not matched to a gene; V was cut back by 0 bases and J by 4 bases. CDR3 sequence (DNA): TGTGCCTGGAGTGTAGGGGACAGCTATGGCTACACCTTC. Amino acids: CAWSVGDSYGYTF.

The chain joins TRBV7-9 to TRBJ1-1; a possible D gene is TRBD1 (6 bases). The CDR3 covers 13 residues. Trimming stripped 4 bases from V and 8 bases from J, with 14 bases between. The V gene's germline CDR1 is SEHNR and CDR2 FQNEAQ (reference sequence). CDR3 protein: CASSSGRGPEAFF. The CDR3 DNA follows: TGTGCCAGCAGCTCCGGCAGGGGTCCGGAAGCTTTCTTT.

V and J are TRBV6-1 and TRBJ2-3; D might be TRBD1 or TRBD2, each matching 5 bases. The CDR3 consists of 13 residues. V was clipped by 4 bases and J by 9 bases, with 14 bases between them. From germline, CDR1 is MNHNS and CDR2 SASEGT. Here the CDR3 DNA reads TGTGCCAGCAGTGGGGGGACGTCCGGGACGCAGTATTTT. Protein: CASSGGTSGTQYF.

This clonotype occurred a few times. The CDR3 nucleotides are TGCAGCGCCCGGGGGGCCACCGGACAGCCCCAGCATTTT. It codes for CSARGATGQPQHF. The chain carries TRBV29-1 and TRBJ1-5; D possibly corresponds to TRBD1 (6 bases). V was trimmed by 7 bases and J by 7 bases, leaving 17 bases between them. The germline gives CDR1 SQVTM, CDR2 ANQGSEA. The CDR3 loop spans 13 amino acids.

This clonotype was picked up a small number of times. The J gene is TRBJ1-4, the V gene TRBV19, with D unresolved. Between the trimmed V and J ends, which lost 7 bases and 7 bases, there was a span of 13 bases. The CDR3 contains 13 residues. The V gene's germline CDR1 is LNHDA and CDR2 SQIVND (reference sequence). CDR3 sequence (DNA): TGTGCCAGTAAGGACTCACCACGTGAAAAACTGTTTTTT. Translating it yields CASKDSPREKLFF.